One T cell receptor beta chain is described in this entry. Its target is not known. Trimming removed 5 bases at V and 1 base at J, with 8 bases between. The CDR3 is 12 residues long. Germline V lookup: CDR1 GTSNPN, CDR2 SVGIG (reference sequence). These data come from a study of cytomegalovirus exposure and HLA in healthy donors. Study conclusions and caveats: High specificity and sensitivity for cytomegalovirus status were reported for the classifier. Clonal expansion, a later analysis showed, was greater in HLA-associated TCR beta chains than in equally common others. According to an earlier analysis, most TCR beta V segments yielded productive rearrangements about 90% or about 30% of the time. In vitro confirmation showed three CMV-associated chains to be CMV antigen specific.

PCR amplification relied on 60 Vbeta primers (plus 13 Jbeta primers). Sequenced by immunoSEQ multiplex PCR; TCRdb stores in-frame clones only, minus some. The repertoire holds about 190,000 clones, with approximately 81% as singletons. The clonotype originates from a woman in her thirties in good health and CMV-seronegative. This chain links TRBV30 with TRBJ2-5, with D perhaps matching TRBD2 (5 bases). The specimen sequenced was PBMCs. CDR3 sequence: CAWASSQETQYF. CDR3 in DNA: TGTGCCTGGGCTAGCAGCCAAGAGACCCAGTACTTC.